This TCR beta chain was documented in a study of monozygotic twins with inflammatory bowel disease (dated by TCRdb to about 2019). Regarding the research as a whole: The full study comprised around 30 monozygotic twin pairs: nine German pairs (four IBD-concordant, five IBD-discordant) and 19 IBD-discordant Danish pairs. Each individual had, on average, about 151 000 unique TCRalpha sequences and 181 000 unique TCRbeta sequences available for analysis. Disease-associated traits were sought mainly through comparisons between IBD patients and their genetically identical healthy co-twins within discordant pairs. What the study reported, not specific to this receptor: Because patients received different immunosuppressive treatments, the repertoires may have picked up extra background noise and variability between individuals. IBD patients had lower TCRbeta repertoire diversity, measured by the inverse Simpson index, than their healthy co-twins. Fewer clonotypes were shared with other individuals by IBD patients than by healthy twins, most markedly in patients showing signs of disease activity. No single strong signal or clonotype linked to IBD turned up in the results, so the idea that one exists was not supported. Concordant and discordant twins showed no difference in repertoire similarity, possibly because of limited statistical power. The analysis was unable to tell apart different T cell subtypes.

From each donor, a roughly 2.5 ml peripheral blood sample was collected into PAXgene tubes and stored at -80 degrees C. Without any T cell sorting, total RNA was extracted from whole blood using the PAXgene blood miRNA kit on an automated QIAcube. Peripheral blood from monozygotic twin pairs concordant or discordant for inflammatory bowel disease was subjected to deep TCRalpha and TCRbeta repertoire profiling with unique molecular barcoding. For every twin pair, smoking habits were documented, and each individual was categorised as a current, former or never smoker. Concerning this clonotype itself: What this receptor recognizes is not known.

Receptors were amplified or captured by 5' RACE. For each TCR library, 3,000 to 4,000 ng of total RNA was used. For each sample, cDNA synthesis was carried out in eight separate reactions using SMARTScribe reverse transcriptase. During cDNA synthesis, template switching was used to introduce unique molecular identifiers that contained a 6-nucleotide sample barcode. Amplification of TCRalpha and TCRbeta cDNA involved two nested PCRs of 16 and 9 cycles, and each PCR was followed by bead purification. Before amplification, cDNA was treated with uracil DNA-glycosylase and purified using the QIAquick PCR purification kit. The second PCR added Illumina TruSeq-compatible adapters along with sample-specific barcodes. TapeStation and Qubit were used to check library quality and concentration, and around 5.3 ng of each library was pooled. The pooled libraries were sequenced with 2 x 100 bp reads and custom sequencing primers on an Illumina HiSeq2500 single-index Rapid Run. The study's processing was this. UMI-based consensus assembly with MiGEC version 1.2.6 was used to correct PCR and sequencing errors. MiXCR version 2.1.1 was used to carry out V(D)J alignment, clonotype assembly and CDR3 extraction. To normalise gene usage, clonotype sharing and MAIT/NKT TCR abundance, the top 1000, 10 000 and 20 000 clonotypes in each sample were analysed. Diversity was computed as the inverse Simpson index with the vegan R package after downsampling to 27 000 UMIs. Paired Mann-Whitney U tests on discordant twin pairs were used, with Benjamini-Hochberg multiple-testing correction. TCRdb reprocessed the sequencing reads and holds a single record per CDR3 protein sequence, with no DNA. TCRdb, not the original authors, processed these V and J calls. The sample's table covers some 300,000 distinct CDR3 sequences. Of the sample, over 5.5% is held by the ten largest clones.

From the cysteine up to the phenylalanine, the CDR3 has a length of 17 residues. The protein alone is recorded here. CDR1 and CDR2 are drawn from the germline V gene: SGHDN, FVKESK. Sample: blood. The rearrangement combines TRBV14 with TRBJ2-7; lacking DNA, the TRBD2 call made by TCRdb goes unchecked. The TCR sequence derives from a human donor with ulcerative colitis or Crohn's disease, or a healthy co-twin of an affected twin (not recorded which). The CDR3 protein sequence reads: CASSQGGLNYSPTRQYF.